Detailed here is one T cell receptor beta chain. What it binds is not known. The sample is drawn from a study of OX40 agonist ivuxolimab in advanced cancers. For the study at large: Enrolled patients in dose escalation had cancers that were hepatocellular carcinoma, melanoma, renal cell or head and neck cancer. The group had a mean age of roughly 65 years, ranged from about 20 to 80, and was just under 85% male. Study conclusions and caveats: The study did not work out the antigen specificity of the expanded peripheral T cells. On average, CD8+ T cells had more expanded clones than CD4+.

Trimming removed 5 bases at V and 1 base at J, with 8 bases between. Germline V lookup: CDR1 SGHTA, CDR2 FQGTGA. This CDR3 contains 14 residues. Measured with immunoSEQ multiplex PCR; TCRdb has only the in-frame clones, and not every one. The sample lists 20,000 to 25,000 clones; around 76% were seen once. The chain combines TRBV7-3 with TRBJ2-2; D unresolved. The material was CD4+ or CD8+ T cells sorted from blood, obtained in a trial of the OX40 agonist ivuxolimab. The receptor was isolated from an adult with an advanced solid tumor such as melanoma, head and neck, liver or kidney cancer. Here the CDR3 reads CASSPQGNTGELFF. Here the CDR3 DNA reads TGTGCCAGCAGCCCCCAAGGGAACACCGGGGAGCTGTTTTTT.